The source of this TCR beta chain is a study of cytomegalovirus exposure and HLA in healthy donors. Study overall: Assignment to the Caucasian-associated ancestry cluster applied to roughly 80% of the approximately 360 genotyped donors.

As concerns this clone: What it binds is unknown. Sequence at one end of the junction differs from germline and may be a read error.

Study findings and constraints: TCR beta chains numbering 150 to 200 were designated cytomegalovirus-associated. 87-base-pair reads could not separate some V segments, including TRBV6-2 and TRBV6-3. Available immune exposure information covered CMV serostatus only.

Germline-derived CDR1 and CDR2 are SEHNR and FQNEAQ (reference sequence). This CDR3 has 16 residues. The PCR had 60 Vbeta and 13 Jbeta primers. The table came from immunoSEQ multiplex PCR; TCRdb's copy has only in-frame clones and leaves some out. The sample gives under 200,000 clones, around 80% of which show up once; around 0.8% is in the top ten. The origin of this receptor is a young woman in good health and CMV-seronegative. Sequenced: PBMCs. The chain combines TRBV7-9 with TRBJ1-1, with a tentative D call TRBD1 (6 bases). The CDR3 DNA is TGTTCCAGCAGTCAAAATAGGGGGAATGGGGCCACTGAAGCTTTCTTT. This gives the protein CSSSQNRGNGATEAFF.